This entry concerns a single T cell receptor beta chain. The CDR3 sequence is 14 residues long. Per the germline V gene, CDR1 is MGHDK and CDR2 is SYGVNS. The germline V and J ends were trimmed by 1 base and 3 bases, with 9 bases remaining between them. Regarding time point: baseline pretreatment blood. The treatment denotes: 15 Gy SBRT to primary tumor, nephrectomy 4 weeks later. The data derive from a study of radiation and T cells in renal cell carcinoma. Repertoires were generated with immunoSEQ multiplex PCR, while TCRdb's copy carries only in-frame clones and drops some. Among 130,000 or so clones listed, 70% to 90% were seen once.

This sequence originates from a woman between 50 and 59 years old with renal cell carcinoma. This chain joins TRBV25-1 and TRBJ1-2; D may be TRBD1 (5 bases). This material consisted of blood, taken from a patient whose treatment included radiotherapy and nephrectomy. In nucleotides, the CDR3 is TGTGCCAGCAGTGAATGGGGGGGAGACTATGGCTACACCTTC. Its translation is CASSEWGGDYGYTF.